Sequencing of this T cell receptor beta chain was carried out in a study of shared clonotypes between healthy human individuals. In regard to this clone: Its antigen is as yet unknown.

The donors were all Caucasian adults (living in Nashville, Tennessee). Study findings and constraints: Estimated clonotype richness was generally higher in naive than memory subsets. Clonotypes not shared had lower generation probabilities than those common to all four donors.

Replicate PCRs for sorted subsets used about 200 ng DNA; this equaled about 30,000 T cell genomes. Profiling relied on immunoSEQ multiplex PCR, and the TCRdb table lists in-frame clones only, not all of them. Here the sample spans some 2,500,000 clones, approximately 93% being singletons. With 3 bases clipped from V and 12 bases from J, the junction kept 19 bases outside the gene matches. The CDR3 spans 17 residues. From germline, CDR1 is MDHEN and CDR2 SYDVKM. The origin of this receptor is a man between 18 and 35 years old in good health. Some clones in this sample may be carry-over from other donors' samples. Sequencing was done on a sample of naive CD4+ T cells from PBMCs. Subset defined: CD45RA+ positively selected. The chain has TRBV28 and TRBJ2-1; TRBD2 aligns across 8 bases. In nucleotides, the CDR3 is TGTGCCAGCAGTTTGGGAGTAGCGGGGAGGGACTACGGCCGGCAGTTCTTC. Translating it yields CASSLGVAGRDYGRQFF.